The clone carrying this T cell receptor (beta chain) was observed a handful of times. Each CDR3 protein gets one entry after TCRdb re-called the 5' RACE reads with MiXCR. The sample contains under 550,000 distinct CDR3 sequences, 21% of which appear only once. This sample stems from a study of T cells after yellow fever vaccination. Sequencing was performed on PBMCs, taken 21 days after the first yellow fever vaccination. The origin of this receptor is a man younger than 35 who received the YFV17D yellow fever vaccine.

The CDR3 coding sequence is TGTGCCAGCAGCCCGCCCGGGACTAGCTATATCTACGAGCAGTACTTC. It translates to CASSPPGTSYIYEQYF. This chain links TRBV7-8 with TRBJ2-7, with TRBD2 matching 9 bases. This CDR3 comprises 16 residues. Germline values: CDR1 SGHVS, CDR2 FQNEAQ. V gave up 5 bases and J gave up 3 bases; unmatched junction bases: 11.